This paragraph reports one TCR beta chain. The data were taken from a study of blood T cell repertoires in COVID-19. In the authors' workflow: Scientists estimated how many nucleated cells there were by amplifying reference gene primers. Libraries were prepared by immunoSEQ multiplex PCR; TCRdb keeps only in-frame clonotypes and omits some of them. The D gene and trimming were derived from the DNA, and the V and J assignments and clone size from that table. The sample has nearly 60,000 clones, around 90% seen once. The ends were cut back, 4 bases at V and 1 base at J, with 16 bases in the middle. The CDR3 contains 16 residues. Germline lookup yields CDR1 MNHNS and CDR2 SASEGT.

This TCR was sampled from a man aged 60 to 75 with active COVID-19. The chain links TRBV6-1 to TRBJ1-1; D not resolved. Sequencing was done on a sample of peripheral blood. The CDR3 protein is CASSGGGASTNTEAFF. CDR3 DNA sequence: TGTGCCAGCAGTGGAGGCGGCGCCAGTACGAACACTGAAGCTTTCTTT.